What follows describes a single T cell receptor (beta chain). Generated by immunoSEQ multiplex PCR, the TCRdb table keeps only in-frame clones and is missing some. The table includes around 97,000 clones, 90% detected once. The data are from a study of T cell responses to AZD1222 COVID-19 vaccine. The CDR3 is made up of 15 amino acids. The germline gives CDR1 LNHDA, CDR2 SQIVND (reference sequence). V lost 3 bases and J lost 2; bases outside the gene matches: 6. This chain uses TRBV19 with TRBJ2-5; TRBD1 matches 7 bases. The receptor was isolated from an adult in good health. The input for sequencing was peripheral blood, taken on day 0 of AZD1222 vaccination. The CDR3 sequence: CASSIPHRGQETQYF. In DNA form, the CDR3 reads TGTGCCAGTAGTATTCCTCACAGGGGTCAAGAGACCCAGTACTTC.